The 26 T cell receptor beta chains listed next were all sequenced from one sample in a study of tumor-infiltrating lymphocytes in primary liver carcinoma. Germline DNA was extracted alongside blood RNA, which was obtained from unsorted whole blood. cDNA specific to TCR beta was made from 500 to 650 ng of total RNA, with a constant-region primer employed for priming. Three nested multiplex PCR rounds, a slightly modified ARM-PCR, produced the libraries for TCR beta. The two initial PCR rounds, ten to eleven cycles each, used TRBV1-TRBV30 forward and C-beta reverse primers. TCRdb reanalysed the multiplex PCR reads using MiXCR and keeps one entry per CDR3 protein. The sample records about 310,000 distinct CDR3 sequences, nearly 60% being singletons. The sequencing sample was made of peripheral blood. These TCRs come from a woman between 25 and 40 years old with primary liver carcinoma and hepatitis B virus infection.

Notes on this clonotype: Since no conserved phenylalanine or tryptophan closes the CDR3, a read error is the likely cause. The chain is built from TRBV5-5 and TRBJ2-2; no clear D. V lost 0 bases and J 2 bases, leaving 5 bases between the germline ends. CDR3 length equals 14 residues. From germline, CDR1 is SGHKS and CDR2 YYEKEE (reference sequence). Here the CDR3 DNA reads TGTGCCAGCAGCTTGGGAACTAACACCGGGGAGCTGTTTTAT. It codes for CASSLGTNTGELFY.

The genes are TRBV5-4 and TRBJ2-1, with 8 bases aligning to TRBD2. The V and J ends lost 6 bases and 3 bases, in that order; junction bases with no gene match: 11. The CDR3 loop spans 16 amino acids. The germline CDR1 and CDR2 sequences are SGHNT and YYREEE (reference sequence). The CDR3 reads CASKMAGGRLYNEQFF. CDR3 in DNA: TGTGCCAGCAAGATGGCGGGCGGGAGGCTCTACAATGAGCAGTTCTTC.

This chain links TRBV12-1 with TRBJ2-3; the table's D call of TRBD2 was not tested on the DNA. TRBV12-1 is labeled a pseudogene. CDR3 length equals 17 residues. CDR3 sequence (DNA): TGTGCCAGCAGCTGCCCGGGACTAGCGGGGGTCACAGATACGCAGTATTTT. It is translated as CASSCPGLAGVTDTQYF.

For this clonotype: Being one base from a much bigger clone, this may be a read error. The chain links TRBV6-2 or TRBV6-3 to TRBJ2-7; 9 bases match TRBD2. Looked up from germline, CDR1 is MNHEY and CDR2 is SVGEGT. There are 15 residues in the CDR3. With V trimmed by 2 bases and J by 4 bases, 6 bases remained unmatched. DNA of the CDR3: TGTGCCAGCAGTTACGCCTGGACTAGCGAGTACGAGCAGTACTTC. This codes for CASSYAWTSEYEQYF.

The chain carries TRBV6-2 or TRBV6-3 and TRBJ2-1, with TRBD2 matching 10 bases. The length of the CDR3 is 17 residues. Germline V lookup: CDR1 MNHEY, CDR2 SVGEGT. Trimming took 6 bases from V and 6 from J; bases not matched to a gene: 14. The CDR3 DNA reads as TGTGCCAGCAGCCCAGGGACTAGCGTGACAGTGGGCAATGAGCAGTTCTTC. Translation: CASSPGTSVTVGNEQFF.

To note about this clonotype: The final CDR3 position lacks the conserved phenylalanine or tryptophan, pointing to a likely read error. The chain joins TRBV28 to TRBJ1-6, with D perhaps matching TRBD1 (6 bases). V lost 3 bases and J lost 11, with 17 bases in between. This CDR3 spans 15 amino acids. Germline lookup yields CDR1 MDHEN and CDR2 SYDVKM. The CDR3 sequence: CASSFRDTPLTPLHY. The CDR3 DNA reads as TGTGCCAGCAGTTTCCGGGACACACCTTTAACACCCCTCCACTAT.

Worth noting for this clonotype: Likely a read error: the CDR3 ends without its conserved phenylalanine or tryptophan. The chain links TRBV7-9 to TRBJ1-1, with D perhaps TRBD1 (5 bases). This CDR3 region has 13 residues. Trimming shortened V by 3 bases and J by 3 bases, and 8 bases separated the two germline ends. Looked up from germline, CDR1 is SEHNR and CDR2 is FQNEAQ (reference sequence). As DNA, the CDR3 is TGTGCCAGCAGCTTTAAAGGGGACACTGAAGCTTTCTAT. Translation: CASSFKGDTEAFY.

This clonotype showed up many times. This rearrangement joins TRBV29-1 to TRBJ2-6; D gene uncertain. Germline CDR1 and CDR2: SQVTM and ANQGSEA. Trimming shortened V by 7 bases and J by 0 bases, and 4 bases separated the two germline ends. The CDR3 covers 12 residues. CDR3 DNA sequence: TGCAGCGCAAACTCTGGGGCCAACGTCCTGACTTTC. Its translation is CSANSGANVLTF. Combining the CDR3 with reference TRBV29-1 and TRBJ2-6 gives the whole variable domain SAVISQKPSRDICQRGTSLTIQCQVDSQVTMMFWYRQQPGQSLTLIATANQGSEATYESGFVIDKFPISRPNLTFSTLTVSNMSPEDSSIYLCSANSGANVLTFGAGSRLTVL.

This clonotype came up many times. The chain has TRBV4-1 and TRBJ2-7; 8 bases line up with TRBD2. The CDR3 length is 15 residues. Trimming removed 0 bases from V and 9 bases from J; junction bases left unmatched: 10. Germline CDR1 MGHRA, CDR2 YSYEKL. CDR3 bases: TGCGCCAGCAGCCAAGACTTCAAGCGGGAGAGGGCGCAGTACTTC. It codes for CASSQDFKRERAQYF.

This clonotype was counted between two and nine times. This chain connects TRBV4-1 to TRBJ1-1; TRBD1 aligns across 9 bases. The CDR3 contains 12 residues. Per the germline V gene, CDR1 is MGHRA and CDR2 is YSYEKL. V trimming: 3 bases; J trimming: 8 bases; junction bases outside the gene matches: 1. The CDR3 DNA follows: TGCGCCAGCAGCCACGGGACAGGGGAAGCTTTCTTT. Its translation is CASSHGTGEAFF.

Worth noting for this clonotype: This may arise from a read error, as a much more abundant clone is one base away. The chain recombines TRBV6-2 or TRBV6-3 with TRBJ1-5, with unresolved D. This CDR3 is built from 14 residues. Trimming took 7 bases from V and 4 from J, leaving 14 bases between them. Germline CDR1 reads MNHEY; CDR2 reads SVGEGT. The CDR3 here is CASTSQWWNQPQHF. Written as DNA, the CDR3 is TGTGCCAGCACCTCACAGTGGTGGAATCAGCCCCAGCATTTT.

This clonotype is a singleton in its sample. A much bigger clone sits one base away, suggesting this may be a read error. The chain links TRBV29-1 to TRBJ2-1, with 10 positions matching TRBD2. The V and J ends lost 4 bases and 5 bases, in that order; junction bases with no gene match: 11. There are 16 residues in the CDR3. CDR1 SQVTM and CDR2 ANQGSEA come from the germline V gene. The CDR3: CSVAGRLAGDNNEQFF. CDR3 nucleotides: TGCAGCGTTGCAGGTCGGCTAGCGGGGGATAACAATGAGCAGTTCTTC.

This clonotype came up once. The genes are TRBV12-5 and TRBJ2-7, with D maybe TRBD2 (7 bases). The CDR3 runs 17 residues. Germline V lookup: CDR1 LGHNT, CDR2 FRNRAP. Between the trimmed V and J ends, which lost 0 bases and 5 bases, there was a span of 20 bases. The chain's CDR3 is CASGLVRGLAERNEQYF. For the CDR3, the DNA is TGTGCTAGTGGTTTGGTACGGGGGCTAGCGGAAAGGAACGAGCAGTACTTC.

In regard to this clonotype: As the CDR3 is not closed by the conserved phenylalanine or tryptophan, this likely results from a read error. This chain joins TRBV4-1 and TRBJ2-2; D remains ambiguous. CDR3 length: 15 amino acids. CDR1 MGHRA and CDR2 YSYEKL come from the germline V gene. This chain's CDR3 is CASSPDGLITGELFL. Written as DNA, the CDR3 is TGCGCCAGTAGCCCGGACGGTTTAATAACCGGGGAGCTGTTTCTT.

Notes on this clonotype: A much larger clone differs by one base, so this may be a read error. The rearrangement joins TRBV6-5 to TRBJ2-7; D is ambiguous. Germline V lookup: CDR1 MNHEY, CDR2 SVGAGI. The CDR3 covers 13 residues. In nucleotides, the CDR3 is TGTGCCAGCAGTTACGCGTTTGGGTACGAGCAGCACTTC. Residues: CASSYAFGYEQHF.

This clonotype is a singleton in its sample. The chain uses TRBV4-3 and TRBJ2-7, with D uncertain. Trimming shortened V by 0 bases and J by 5 bases, and 26 bases separated the two germline ends. The CDR3 loop spans 19 amino acids. Germline V CDR1 and CDR2: LGHNA, YSLEER. The CDR3: CASSQERTPARAQTNEQYF. The CDR3 coding sequence is TGCGCCAGCAGCCAAGAACGCACCCCCGCCCGGGCGCAAACCAACGAGCAGTACTTC.

Turning to this clonotype: It may be a read error: a sequence one base away is much more abundant. V usage is TRBV7-8 and J usage is TRBJ2-7; D is possibly TRBD2 (6 bases). Trimming removed 4 bases from V and 5 bases from J, with 15 bases in between. CDR3 size: 14 residues. Germline values: CDR1 SGHVS, CDR2 FQNEAQ. This CDR3 is CASSWRDNRHEQYF. DNA for the CDR3: TGTGCCAGCAGCTGGAGGGATAACCGGCACGAGCAGTACTTC.

The V gene is TRBV5-3, the J gene TRBJ1-2; D is ambiguous. TRBV5-3 is an open reading frame whose function is uncertain. The germline V and J ends were trimmed by 6 bases and 8 bases, with 17 bases remaining between them. The CDR3 runs to 13 residues. CDR3 sequence: CARTQRFEGGYTF. The CDR3 DNA is TGTGCCAGAACCCAGCGGTTCGAAGGAGGCTACACCTTC.

This clonotype was observed a handful of times. The V gene is TRBV6-2 or TRBV6-3, the J gene TRBJ2-1, with 9 bases identical to TRBD2. Germline lookup yields CDR1 MNHEY and CDR2 SVGEGT. The CDR3 contains 17 residues. With V trimmed by 0 bases and J by 5 bases, 8 bases remained unmatched. Here the CDR3 DNA reads TGTGCCAGCAGTTACTCGATCGGAGCGGGAGGCCACAATGAGCAGTTCTTC. It encodes CASSYSIGAGGHNEQFF.

The chain links TRBV29-1 to TRBJ2-1, with TRBD2 matching over 9 bases. This CDR3 spans 16 amino acids. Trimming at V came to 4 bases and at J to 9 bases, leaving 16 bases not matched to a gene. Germline assignment: CDR1 SQVTM and CDR2 ANQGSEA. CDR3 sequence: CSVVSPELAGKTEQFF. The CDR3 nucleotides are TGCAGCGTTGTTTCCCCCGAGCTAGCGGGGAAGACTGAGCAGTTCTTC.

To note about this clonotype: This clone may be a read error of a much larger clone one base away. The chain couples TRBV11-2 to TRBJ2-7, with 11 bases that match TRBD2. This CDR3 spans 14 amino acids. V lost 6 bases and J lost 2; bases outside the gene matches: 3. CDR1 is SGHAT, CDR2 FQNNGV, per germline. The CDR3 nucleotides read TGTGCCAGCAGTTGGACTAGCGGGCCCTACGAGCAGTACTTC. This gives the protein CASSWTSGPYEQYF.

The sample holds one count of this clonotype. The chain couples TRBV12-3 or TRBV12-4 to TRBJ2-1; D is perhaps TRBD1 (5 bases). The CDR3 sequence is 16 residues long. V dropped 0 bases and J dropped 5 bases, with 14 bases sitting between them. Here the CDR3 reads CASSLAGRGRDNEQFF. Here the CDR3 DNA reads TGTGCCAGCAGTTTAGCGGGAAGGGGTAGGGACAATGAGCAGTTCTTC.

A word on this clonotype: The junction does not match germline at one end; this may be a read error. The chain joins TRBV12-5 to TRBJ2-3; maybe TRBD2 (5 bases). Germline V lookup: CDR1 LGHNT, CDR2 FRNRAP. The CDR3 extends over 19 amino acids. CDR3 DNA: TGTGCTAGTGGTTTGGGAGGGAGCCCGGCTATCCCGGGCACAGATACGCAATATTTT. It encodes CASGLGGSPAIPGTDTQYF. The whole variable domain, remainder taken from reference TRBV12-5 and TRBJ2-3, is DARVTQTPRHKVTEMGQEVTMRCQPILGHNTVFWYRQTMMQGLELLAYFRNRAPLDDSGMPKDRFSAEMPDATLATLKIQPSEPRDSAVYFCASGLGGSPAIPGTDTQYFGPGTRLTVL.

In its sample, this clonotype was seen once. One junction end disagrees with the germline gene, perhaps due to a read error. This chain joins TRBV7-9 and TRBJ2-2; perhaps TRBD1 as D (6 bases). The CDR3 runs to 13 residues. Germline CDR1 and CDR2: SEHNR and FQNEAQ (reference sequence). CDR3 DNA sequence: TGTGTCAGCAGCTCAGGGGATTACGGGGAGCTGTTTTTT. Encoded protein: CVSSSGDYGELFF.

This chain uses TRBV7-9 with TRBJ2-7; the D gene is possibly TRBD1 (6 bases). The V gene lost 5 bases and the J gene lost 2 bases, with 22 bases spanning the gap. Germline CDR1 SEHNR, CDR2 FQNEAQ (reference sequence). CDR3 length equals 17 residues. The CDR3 here is CASSPAVGTGRTYEQYF. CDR3 DNA: TGTGCCAGCAGCCCCGCAGTGGGCACAGGGCGAACCTACGAGCAGTACTTC.

The chain employs TRBV6-1 and TRBJ2-7; TRBD2 matches at 11 bases. Germline trimming cut 1 base from V and 5 bases from J; bases unmatched to any gene: 4. This CDR3 contains 15 residues. Germline V gene data show CDR1 as MNHNS and CDR2 as SASEGT. CDR3 coding DNA: TGTGCCAGCAGTGAAGTTAGCGGGAGGGCCGACGAGCAGTACTTC. Protein sequence: CASSEVSGRADEQYF.